This TCR beta chain was captured by sequencing in a study of PD-L1 blockade in urothelial cancer. Study context: Median blood clonality was around 0.074, with around 83,000 unique TCRs. Findings and caveats of the study: Durable benefit accompanied greater 3-week expansion of tumor-associated blood clones. Patients with below-median pretreatment blood clonality survived longer.

Note on this clone: The antigen is undetermined.

Stated time point: peripheral blood 6 weeks after treatment start. The V gene end was trimmed by 0 bases and the J gene end by 2 bases; junction bases not matched to a gene: 4. The CDR3 sequence is 18 residues long. CDR1 is LGHNA and CDR2 is YNFKEQ in the germline V gene. The data were produced by immunoSEQ multiplex PCR, yet TCRdb's version contains in-frame clones alone and is incomplete. The data contain about 41,000 clones, around 83% of them singletons. The chain is built from TRBV4-2 and TRBJ2-2, with 12 bases identical to TRBD2. The source material was PBMCs, sampled around atezolizumab (anti-PD-L1) treatment. This clonotype was obtained from a man between 65 and 85 years old with urothelial cancer. DNA of the CDR3: TGTGCCAGCAGCCAAGAACTAGCGGGAGGACAAAACACCGGGGAGCTGTTTTTT. This encodes CASSQELAGGQNTGELFF.